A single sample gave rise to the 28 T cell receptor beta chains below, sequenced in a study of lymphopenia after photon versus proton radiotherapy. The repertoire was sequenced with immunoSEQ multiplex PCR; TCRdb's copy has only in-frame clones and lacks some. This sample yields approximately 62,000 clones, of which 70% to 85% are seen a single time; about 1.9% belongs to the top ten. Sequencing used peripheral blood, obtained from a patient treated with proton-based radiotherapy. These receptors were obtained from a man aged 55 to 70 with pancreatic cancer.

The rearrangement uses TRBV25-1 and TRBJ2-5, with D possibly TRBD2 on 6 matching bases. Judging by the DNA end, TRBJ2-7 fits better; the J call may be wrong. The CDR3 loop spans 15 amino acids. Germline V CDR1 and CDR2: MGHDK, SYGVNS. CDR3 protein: CASSEMDGGGGEQYF. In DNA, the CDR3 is TGTGCCAGCAGCGAAATGGACGGGGGAGGAGGCGAGCAGTACTTC.

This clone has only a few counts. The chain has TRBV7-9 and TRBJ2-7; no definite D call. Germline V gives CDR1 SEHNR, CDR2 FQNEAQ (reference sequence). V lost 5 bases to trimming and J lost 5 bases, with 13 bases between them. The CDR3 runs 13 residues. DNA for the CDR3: TGTGCCAGCAGCAGAGGTGTGGGCCACGAGCAGTACTTC. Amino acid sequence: CASSRGVGHEQYF.

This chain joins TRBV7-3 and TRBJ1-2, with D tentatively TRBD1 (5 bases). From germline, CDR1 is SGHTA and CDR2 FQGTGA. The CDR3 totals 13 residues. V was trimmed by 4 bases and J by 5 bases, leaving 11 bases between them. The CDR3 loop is CASSSDSQYGYTF. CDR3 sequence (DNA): TGTGCCAGCAGCTCCGACAGTCAATATGGCTACACCTTC. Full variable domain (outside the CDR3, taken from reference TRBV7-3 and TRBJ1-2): GAGVSQTPSNKVTEKGKYVELRCDPISGHTALYWYRQSLGQGPEFLIYFQGTGAADDSGLPNDRFFAVRPEGSVSTLKIQRTERGDSAVYLCASSSDSQYGYTFGSGTRLTVV.

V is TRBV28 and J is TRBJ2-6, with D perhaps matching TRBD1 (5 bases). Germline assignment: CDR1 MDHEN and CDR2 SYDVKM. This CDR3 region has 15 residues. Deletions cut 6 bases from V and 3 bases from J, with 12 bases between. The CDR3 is CASSSTVFGANVLTF. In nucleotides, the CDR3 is TGTGCCAGCAGCTCGACAGTTTTTGGGGCCAACGTCCTGACTTTC.

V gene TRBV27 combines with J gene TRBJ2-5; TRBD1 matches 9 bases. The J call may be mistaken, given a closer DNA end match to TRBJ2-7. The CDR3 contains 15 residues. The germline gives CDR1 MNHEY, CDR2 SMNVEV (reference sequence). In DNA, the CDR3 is TGTGCCAGCAGTCCCGGGACAGGGCTTTCCTACGAGCAGTACTTC. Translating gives CASSPGTGLSYEQYF.

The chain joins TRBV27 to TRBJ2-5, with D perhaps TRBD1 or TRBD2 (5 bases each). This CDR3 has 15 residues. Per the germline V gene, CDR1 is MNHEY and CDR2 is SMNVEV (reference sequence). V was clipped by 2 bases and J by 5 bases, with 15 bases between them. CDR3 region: CASSLRYLAGETQYF. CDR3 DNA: TGTGCCAGCAGTTTACGGTACCTAGCAGGGGAGACCCAGTACTTC.

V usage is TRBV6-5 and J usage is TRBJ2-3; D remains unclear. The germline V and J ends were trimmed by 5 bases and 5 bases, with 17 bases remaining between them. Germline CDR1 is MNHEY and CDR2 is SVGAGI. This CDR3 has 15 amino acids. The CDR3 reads CASSPGRLSGDTQYF. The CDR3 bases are TGTGCCAGCAGTCCGGGCCGGTTATCTGGAGATACGCAGTATTTT.

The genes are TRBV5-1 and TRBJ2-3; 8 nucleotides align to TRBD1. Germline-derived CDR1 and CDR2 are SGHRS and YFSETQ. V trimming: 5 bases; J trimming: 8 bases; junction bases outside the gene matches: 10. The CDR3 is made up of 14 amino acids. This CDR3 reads CASRVSQGAGTQYF. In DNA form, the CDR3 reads TGCGCCAGCAGAGTGTCGCAGGGGGCGGGTACGCAGTATTTT.

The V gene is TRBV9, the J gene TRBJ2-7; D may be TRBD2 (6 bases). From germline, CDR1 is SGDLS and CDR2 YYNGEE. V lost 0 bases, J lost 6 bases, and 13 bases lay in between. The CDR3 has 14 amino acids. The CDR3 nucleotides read TGTGCCAGCAGCGTAGGAGCAGAAGCGGGCGAGCAGTACTTC. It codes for CASSVGAEAGEQYF.

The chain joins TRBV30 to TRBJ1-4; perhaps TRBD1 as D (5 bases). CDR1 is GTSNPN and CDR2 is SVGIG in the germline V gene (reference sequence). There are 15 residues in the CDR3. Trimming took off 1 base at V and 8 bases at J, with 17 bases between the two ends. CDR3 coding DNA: TGTGCCTGGAGTGGCAAGGGGAGCCGAGGCGAAAAACTGTTTTTT. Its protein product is CAWSGKGSRGEKLFF.

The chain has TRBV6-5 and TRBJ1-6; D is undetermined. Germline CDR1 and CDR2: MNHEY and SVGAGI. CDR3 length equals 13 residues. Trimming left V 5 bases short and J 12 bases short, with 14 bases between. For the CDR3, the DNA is TGTGCCAGCAGTCTACATGGCATAGAACCCCTCCACTTT. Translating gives CASSLHGIEPLHF.

The CDR3 DNA reads TGCGCCAGCAGTGAGTCCCAGGGGCTAGCCTACGAGCAGTACTTC. This translates into CASSESQGLAYEQYF. The chain employs TRBV10-2 and TRBJ2-7; perhaps TRBD1 as D (6 bases). This CDR3 region has 15 residues. V lost 0 bases to trimming and J lost 2 bases, with 11 bases between them. The germline gives CDR1 WSHSY, CDR2 SAAADI.

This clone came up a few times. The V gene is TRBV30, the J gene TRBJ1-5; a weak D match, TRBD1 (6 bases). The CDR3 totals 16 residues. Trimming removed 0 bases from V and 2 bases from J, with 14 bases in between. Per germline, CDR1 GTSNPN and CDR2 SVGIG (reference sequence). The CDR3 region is CAWSVAGVSGNQPQHF. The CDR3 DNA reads TGTGCCTGGAGTGTGGCAGGGGTGTCGGGCAATCAGCCCCAGCATTTT.

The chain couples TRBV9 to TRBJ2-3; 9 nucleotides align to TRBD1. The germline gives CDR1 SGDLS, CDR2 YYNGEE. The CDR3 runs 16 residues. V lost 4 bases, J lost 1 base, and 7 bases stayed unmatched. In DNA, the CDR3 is TGTGCCAGCAGCCCAGGACAGGGGTTAGGCACAGATACGCAGTATTTT. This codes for CASSPGQGLGTDTQYF.

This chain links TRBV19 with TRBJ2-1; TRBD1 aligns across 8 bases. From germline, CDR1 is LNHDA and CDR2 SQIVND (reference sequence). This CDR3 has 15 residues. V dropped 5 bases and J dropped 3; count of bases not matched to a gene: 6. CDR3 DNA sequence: TGTGCCAGTAGTCTCGACAGGGGTGACTACAATGAGCAGTTCTTC. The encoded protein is CASSLDRGDYNEQFF.

The CDR3: CASSKAIRGQGGEQYF. CDR3 in DNA: TGTGCCAGCTCAAAGGCCATCAGGGGACAGGGTGGCGAGCAGTACTTC. The gene calls are TRBV18 and TRBJ2-7; 9 bases match TRBD1. The germline V gene has CDR1 KGHSH and CDR2 LQKENI. This CDR3 contains 16 residues. The V gene end was trimmed by 5 bases and the J gene end by 6 bases; junction bases not matched to a gene: 14.

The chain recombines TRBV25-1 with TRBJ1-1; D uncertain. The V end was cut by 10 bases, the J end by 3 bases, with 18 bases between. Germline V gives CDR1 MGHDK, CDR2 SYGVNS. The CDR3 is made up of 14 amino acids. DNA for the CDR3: TGTGCCACCAAACCAGGAAGCACCCACACTGAAGCTTTCTTT. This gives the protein CATKPGSTHTEAFF.

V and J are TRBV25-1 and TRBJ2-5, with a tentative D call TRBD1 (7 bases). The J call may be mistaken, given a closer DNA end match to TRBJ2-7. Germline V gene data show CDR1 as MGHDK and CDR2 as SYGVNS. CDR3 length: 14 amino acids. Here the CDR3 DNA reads TGTGCCAGCAGTAGAGGAGGGGGCACGTACGAGCAGTACTTC. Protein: CASSRGGGTYEQYF.

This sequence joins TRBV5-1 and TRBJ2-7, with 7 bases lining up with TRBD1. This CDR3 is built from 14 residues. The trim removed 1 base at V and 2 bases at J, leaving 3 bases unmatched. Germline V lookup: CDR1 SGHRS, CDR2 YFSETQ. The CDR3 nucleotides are TGCGCCAGCAGCTTGCAGGGGGAAACCTACGAGCAGTACTTC. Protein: CASSLQGETYEQYF.

For the CDR3, the DNA is TGTGCCAGCAGCCAATGGAGCTCTGGGGCCAACGTCCTGACTTTC. Residues: CASSQWSSGANVLTF. The J gene is TRBJ2-6, the V gene TRBV5-6; D gene ambiguous. The CDR3 loop spans 15 amino acids. Trimming shortened V by 4 bases and J by 0 bases, and 8 bases separated the two germline ends. The germline V gene encodes CDR1 SGHDT and CDR2 YYEEEE.

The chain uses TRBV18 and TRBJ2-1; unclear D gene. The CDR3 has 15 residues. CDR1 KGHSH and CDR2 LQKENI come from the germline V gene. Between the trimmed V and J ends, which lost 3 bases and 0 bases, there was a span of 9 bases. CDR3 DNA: TGTGCCAGCTCACCGGACCAGAGCTCCTACAATGAGCAGTTCTTC. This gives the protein CASSPDQSSYNEQFF.

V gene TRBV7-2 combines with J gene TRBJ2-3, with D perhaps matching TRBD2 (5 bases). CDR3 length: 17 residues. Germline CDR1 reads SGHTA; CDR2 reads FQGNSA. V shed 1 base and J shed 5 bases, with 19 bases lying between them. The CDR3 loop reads CASSLDRRRRAGDTQYF. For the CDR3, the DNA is TGTGCCAGCAGCTTAGATAGGAGGCGCCGGGCGGGAGATACGCAGTATTTT. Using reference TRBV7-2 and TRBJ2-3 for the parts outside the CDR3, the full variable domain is GAGVSQSPSNKVTEKGKDVELRCDPISGHTALYWYRQSLGQGLEFLIYFQGNSAPDKSGLPSDRFSAERTGGSVSTLTIQRTQQEDSAVYLCASSLDRRRRAGDTQYFGPGTRLTVL.

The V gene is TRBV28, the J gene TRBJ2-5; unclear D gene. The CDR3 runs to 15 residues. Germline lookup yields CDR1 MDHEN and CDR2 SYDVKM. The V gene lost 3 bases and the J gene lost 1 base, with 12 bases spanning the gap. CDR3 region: CASSFLLAVQETQYF. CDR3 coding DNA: TGTGCCAGCAGTTTTTTGTTGGCAGTCCAAGAGACCCAGTACTTC.

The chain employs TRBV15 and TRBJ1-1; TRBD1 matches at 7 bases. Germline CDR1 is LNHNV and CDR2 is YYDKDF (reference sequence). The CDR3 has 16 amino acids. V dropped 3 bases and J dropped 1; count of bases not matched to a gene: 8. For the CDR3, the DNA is TGTGCCACCAGCAGTCAATGGGGGACAGCGAACACTGAAGCTTTCTTT. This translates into CATSSQWGTANTEAFF.

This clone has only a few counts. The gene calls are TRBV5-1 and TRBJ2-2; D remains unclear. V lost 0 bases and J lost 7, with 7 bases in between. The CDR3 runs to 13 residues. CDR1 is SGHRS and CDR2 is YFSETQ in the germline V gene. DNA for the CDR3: TGCGCCAGCAGCTTGGTGGCAATCGGGGAGCTGTTTTTT. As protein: CASSLVAIGELFF.

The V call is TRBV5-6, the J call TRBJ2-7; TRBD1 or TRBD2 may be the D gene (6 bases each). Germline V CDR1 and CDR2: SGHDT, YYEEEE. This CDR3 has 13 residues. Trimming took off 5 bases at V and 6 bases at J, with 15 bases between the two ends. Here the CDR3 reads CASRRGATVEQYF. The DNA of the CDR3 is TGTGCCAGCAGGAGGGGGGCGACGGTCGAGCAGTACTTC.

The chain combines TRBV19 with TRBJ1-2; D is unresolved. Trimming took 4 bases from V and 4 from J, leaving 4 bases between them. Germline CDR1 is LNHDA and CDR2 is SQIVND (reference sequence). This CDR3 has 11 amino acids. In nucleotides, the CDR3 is TGTGCCAGTAGTACCCTCTATGGCTACACCTTC. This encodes CASSTLYGYTF. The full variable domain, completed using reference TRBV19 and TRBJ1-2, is DGGITQSPKYLFRKEGQNVTLSCEQNLNHDAMYWYRQDPGQGLRLIYYSQIVNDFQKGDIAEGYSVSREKKESFPLTVTSAQKNPTAFYLCASSTLYGYTFGSGTRLTVV.

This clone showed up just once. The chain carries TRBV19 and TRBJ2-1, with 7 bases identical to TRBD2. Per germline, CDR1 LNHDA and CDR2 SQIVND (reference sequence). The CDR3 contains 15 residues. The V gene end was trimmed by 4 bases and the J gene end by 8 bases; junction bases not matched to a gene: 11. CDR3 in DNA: TGTGCCAGTAGTAGACGCGCGGGAGCACTCTATGAGCAGTTCTTC. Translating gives CASSRRAGALYEQFF. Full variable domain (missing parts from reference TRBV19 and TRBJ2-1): DGGITQSPKYLFRKEGQNVTLSCEQNLNHDAMYWYRQDPGQGLRLIYYSQIVNDFQKGDIAEGYSVSREKKESFPLTVTSAQKNPTAFYLCASSRRAGALYEQFFGPGTRLTVL.